This T cell receptor beta chain was profiled in a study of shared clonotypes between healthy human individuals (dated by TCRdb to about 2020). With regard to the full study: A couple of women and three men aged 18 to 49 years were included in the cohort. Per donor, three plates each were used for CD4 naive and CD4 memory, two for CD8 naive, and one for CD8 memory. Blood TCR repertoires of a handful of healthy adults were deeply sequenced to estimate repertoire size and the extent of clonotype sharing between individuals. To increase sequencing depth and limit assay-specific biases, TCR repertoire library preparation and sequencing were carried out by different laboratories using diverse techniques. Per donor, leukapheresis produced somewhere between about 0.9 and 9.5 billion PBMCs.

The germline V gene encodes CDR1 LNHNV and CDR2 YYDKDF (reference sequence). V is cut by 0 bases and J by 0 bases, and the space between the germline ends is 18 bases. The CDR3 covers 19 residues, taking in both the cysteine and the phenylalanine. The kept DNA is CDR3 alone, 57 bases in frame from the first base. Comments on this clone: The antigen it recognizes is unknown. There are no base qualities to consult, and no much larger clone falls within one base.

Beyond this particular receptor, the publication reports: Larger estimated clonotype richness was generally found for naive subsets than for memory subsets. Compared with non-shared clonotypes, the clonotypes found in all four sorted-subset donors had higher generation probabilities. Incomplete sequencing was indicated by rarefaction of sorted-subset datasets, despite the large sequencing depth. Sampling was restricted to blood, and TCR repertoires in tissues likely differ from the TCR repertoires found in blood. Pairwise subsampling indicated that sequencing depth was expected to affect the degree of clonotype sharing among donors. Sharing across several donors was observed for about 5% of naive CD4, 3.5% of naive CD8, 2.3% of memory CD4, and around 0.44% of memory CD8 clonotypes. The genetic and exposure-history diversity represented was limited by the small number of donors.

CD8 naive samples consisted of CD45RO-negative cells that were positively selected for CCR7, yielding a CD45RA+CCR7+ population without TemRA cells. The donors were healthy, HIV-negative adults with no recently reported acute infections or vaccinations. Every donor was a Caucasian adult residing in Nashville, Tennessee, USA. Blood was obtained by leukapheresis, after which PBMCs were separated by Ficoll-Histopaque density gradient centrifugation and cryopreserved in liquid nitrogen vapor phase. Purity and quantity of every magnetically sorted T cell population were checked by analytical flow cytometry. From each sorted fraction, genomic DNA was isolated and quantified by UV absorbance on a Nanodrop 2000c. Using the deep immunoSEQ assay, multiplex PCR amplified TCR CDR3 regions from genomic DNA. Extracted genomic DNA from each cell subset was spread evenly across all wells of several immunoSEQ 96-well plates, with each plate serving as a replicate. For sorted subsets, roughly 190 ng of genomic DNA, equivalent to tens of thousands of T cell genomes, went into each replicate PCR. Purified libraries were quantified with a Qubit 3.0 fluorometer, sized on a Bioanalyzer 2100, and re-quantified with the KAPA Library Quantification kit. Each immunoSEQ 96-well plate was sequenced on its own single-read 150-cycle Illumina NextSeq 550 flow cell. Turning to the authors' computational methods: Because only junctional sequences without quality scores were contained in the immunoSEQ output, filtering matching that applied to full-length reads could not be performed. To assign V/J genes and CDR3, sequences were annotated using PyIR, a Python wrapper for IgBLAST v1.9, with IMGT germline references. Reads were filtered out if the reads had weak V/J assignments (E-value above 1e-6), no CDR3, stop codons, out-of-frame junctions, or ambiguous translated residues. V3J clonotypes were defined by identical inferred V gene, J gene, and CDR3 amino acid sequence. Percentage overlap between repertoires was calculated by dividing the number of shared unique clonotypes by the size of the smaller repertoire. Three approaches were used to assess repertoire richness: RTK rarefaction, the Chao1 estimator, and Recon v2.1 estimates of unobserved clonotypes. Generation probabilities were computed with OLGA for all TCRbeta clonotypes obtained by the gDNA method from four donors. TCRdb obtained this table from immuneACCESS and retained in-frame rearrangements with V and J assigned. These tables miss some clones; where compared with another copy, unresolved V genes account for less than half of the shortfall, and the remainder is unexplained. V and J calls and clone size come straight from that table; D and trimming were deduced from the DNA. The sample records 1.5 million to 2.5 million clones, about 95% of which are singletons. The top ten hold roughly 1% of the sample.

Input material: naive CD8+ T cells sorted from blood. According to the study, the label for this sample's cell subset or site signals: CD45RA+CCR7+. This TCR derives from a man aged 18 to 29 in good health. The chain is made from TRBV15 and TRBJ2-4; matching of 5 bases hints at TRBD2 as the D gene. Read as DNA, the sequence is TGTGCCACCAGCAGAGATAACAATCTGGAGGACGTAGCCAAAAACATTCAGTACTTC. Its translation is CATSRDNNLEDVAKNIQYF. The CDR3 plus the reference TRBV15 and TRBJ2-4 genes for the other parts give the full variable domain: DAMVIQNPRYQVTQFGKPVTLSCSQTLNHNVMYWYQQKSSQAPKLLFHYYDKDFNNEADTPDNFQSRRPNTSFCFLDIRSPGLGDTAMYLCATSRDNNLEDVAKNIQYFGAGTRLSVL.